This T cell receptor beta chain was captured by sequencing in a study of cytomegalovirus exposure and HLA in healthy donors. CDR1 and CDR2 from the germline V gene are GTSNPN and SVGIG (reference sequence). Between the trimmed V and J ends, which lost 0 bases and 4 bases, there was a span of 7 bases. The CDR3 covers 13 residues. Study-level results: Clonal expansion, a later analysis showed, was greater in HLA-associated TCR beta chains than in equally common others. Later, an analysis found that common viral pathogens appeared to be linked with several of the most significant clusters. An ancestry cluster, one associated with Asian ancestry, reportedly showed fewer N-insertions than the roughly 670-donor mean in a later analysis.

Regarding this clone: Its antigen remains unidentified.

The study ran its PCR with 60 Vbeta and 13 Jbeta primers. Assay used: immunoSEQ multiplex PCR; TCRdb lists only in-frame clones, some missing. The sample holds about 130,000 clones, about 70% seen once. J is TRBJ1-5 and V is TRBV30; D perhaps matches TRBD1 (6 bases). Sequencing used PBMCs. The source of this sequence is a man aged 35 to 55 in good health and CMV-seronegative. CDR3 sequence (DNA): TGTGCCTGGAGTGTAGGACAGAATCAGCCCCAGCATTTT. Its translation: CAWSVGQNQPQHF.